Shown below are 11 T cell receptor beta chains from a single sample sequenced in a study of Ad26.COV2.S vaccination and SARS-CoV-2 variants (dated by TCRdb to the early 2020s). Libraries were prepared through the immunoSEQ multiplex PCR assay. The clones in this table, taken by TCRdb from immuneACCESS, are in-frame only. Not every clone is retained; where verified, under half of the shortfall comes from an unresolved V gene, and the cause of the rest is unknown. Present in this sample are 300,000 to 400,000 clones, around 84% of which were seen just once. Of the sample, more than 1.5% is held by the ten largest clones. Taken with the paper, the label for treatment or condition translates to: some 20 received Ad26.COV2.S at low or high dose, single or two shots; 5 received placebo; per-sample allocation not given. For vaccine and placebo recipients, the sequenced repertoires came from samples collected on day 63 after the first injection.

Sequences were derived from peripheral blood, sampled in a trial of Ad26.COV2.S vaccine versus placebo. The receptors originated from a person between 18 and 65 years old who received the Ad26.COV2.S COVID-19 vaccine or a placebo.

This clone was seen a few times. V and J are TRBV7-3 and TRBJ2-3; D is unclear. V lost 2 bases to trimming and J lost 8 bases, with 11 bases between them. The CDR3 is made up of 13 amino acids. Germline CDR1 SGHTA, CDR2 FQGTGA. CDR3 region: CASSLEPLFTQYF. In DNA, the CDR3 is TGTGCCAGCAGCTTAGAACCCCTTTTTACGCAGTATTTT.

J is TRBJ1-5 and V is TRBV18; a weak D match, TRBD1 (5 bases). V lost 5 bases, J lost 7 bases, and 15 bases lay in between. Germline assignment: CDR1 KGHSH and CDR2 LQKENI. The CDR3 runs to 14 residues. The CDR3 region has the DNA TGTGCCAGCTCAGGGGCGGCTTGGGGGCAGCCCCAGCATTTT. Translated, it gives CASSGAAWGQPQHF.

The rearrangement uses TRBV23-1 and TRBJ2-6; the match to TRBD1 covers 11 bases. TRBV23-1 is annotated as an ORF whose role is uncertain. J was trimmed by 2 bases and V by 8 bases; bases with no gene match: 5. CDR3 length: 16 residues. CDR3 region: CASGPGQGAGANVLTF. CDR3 nucleotides: TGCGCCAGCGGCCCGGGACAGGGGGCTGGGGCCAACGTCCTGACTTTC.

CDR3 nucleotide sequence: TGTGCCAGCAGATTGGGACAGGCCAACACTGAAGCTTTCTTT. This gives the protein CASRLGQANTEAFF. The J gene is TRBJ1-1, the V gene TRBV6-5, with TRBD1 matching 8 bases. Germline trimming cut 6 bases from V and 2 bases from J; bases unmatched to any gene: 5. Per the germline V gene, CDR1 is MNHEY and CDR2 is SVGAGI. The CDR3 has 14 residues.

This clone was seen just once. V is TRBV2 and J is TRBJ1-1; D gene unclear. The length of the CDR3 is 15 residues. Trimming took off 6 bases at V and 3 bases at J, with 17 bases between the two ends. Germline loops: CDR1 SNHLY, CDR2 FYNNEI. The CDR3 region is CASSFHVVGDTEAFF. For the CDR3, the DNA is TGTGCCAGCAGCTTTCACGTCGTTGGGGACACTGAAGCTTTCTTT.

The chain uses TRBV5-1 and TRBJ1-4; 10 bases agree with TRBD1. CDR1 is SGHRS, CDR2 YFSETQ, per germline. The ends lost 1 base at V and 6 bases at J; junction bases unmatched: 3. CDR3 length: 15 residues. This CDR3 reads CASSLSGTGDEKLFF. The CDR3 DNA reads TGCGCCAGCAGCTTGTCCGGGACAGGGGATGAAAAACTGTTTTTT.

The CDR3 DNA is TGTGCCAGTCAACGGACAGGGGAAGCTTTCTTT. Its protein product is CASQRTGEAFF. The V gene is TRBV6-5, the J gene TRBJ1-1, with 8 bases fitting TRBD1. CDR3 length equals 11 residues. With 9 bases clipped from V and 8 bases from J, the junction kept 5 bases outside the gene matches. Germline V gene sequence: CDR1 MNHEY, CDR2 SVGAGI.

This clone occurred once. The CDR3: CASSPDRGLETQYF. The DNA of the CDR3 is TGTGCCAGCAGCCCGGACAGGGGACTGGAGACCCAGTACTTC. The gene calls are TRBV9 and TRBJ2-5; 9 bases are a match to TRBD1. V shed 4 bases, J shed 5 bases, and the junction held 6 bases outside the gene matches. This CDR3 has 14 amino acids. Germline V lookup: CDR1 SGDLS, CDR2 YYNGEE. Full variable domain (outside the CDR3, taken from reference TRBV9 and TRBJ2-5): DSGVTQTPKHLITATGQRVTLRCSPRSGDLSVYWYQQSLDQGLQFLIQYYNGEERAKGNILERFSAQQFPDLHSELNLSSLELGDSALYFCASSPDRGLETQYFGPGTRLLVL.

This rearrangement joins TRBV18 to TRBJ2-2; TRBD2 agrees at 14 bases. CDR3 length equals 18 residues. CDR1 is KGHSH and CDR2 is LQKENI in the germline V gene. V lost 4 bases and J lost 0; bases outside the gene matches: 4. The chain's CDR3 is CASSLGLAGVPNTGELFF. For the CDR3, the DNA is TGTGCCAGCTCACTGGGACTAGCGGGGGTTCCGAACACCGGGGAGCTGTTTTTT.

This rearrangement joins TRBV10-3 to TRBJ1-5; TRBD1 matches 7 bases. Looked up from germline, CDR1 is ENHRY and CDR2 is SYGVKD. The CDR3 spans 14 residues. Losses at the gene ends were 5 bases for V and 5 bases for J; bases not matched to a gene: 6. CDR3 in amino acids: CAISSGGPHQPQHF. The CDR3 DNA is TGTGCCATCAGTTCAGGGGGACCCCATCAGCCCCAGCATTTT.

V usage is TRBV7-9 and J usage is TRBJ1-1; D call uncertain. The CDR3 covers 13 residues. Germline CDR1 and CDR2: SEHNR and FQNEAQ (reference sequence). Trimming removed 1 base from V and 7 bases from J, with 10 bases in between. CDR3 region: CASSLGTPYEAFF. The CDR3 DNA reads TGTGCCAGCAGCTTAGGAACGCCTTATGAAGCTTTCTTT.